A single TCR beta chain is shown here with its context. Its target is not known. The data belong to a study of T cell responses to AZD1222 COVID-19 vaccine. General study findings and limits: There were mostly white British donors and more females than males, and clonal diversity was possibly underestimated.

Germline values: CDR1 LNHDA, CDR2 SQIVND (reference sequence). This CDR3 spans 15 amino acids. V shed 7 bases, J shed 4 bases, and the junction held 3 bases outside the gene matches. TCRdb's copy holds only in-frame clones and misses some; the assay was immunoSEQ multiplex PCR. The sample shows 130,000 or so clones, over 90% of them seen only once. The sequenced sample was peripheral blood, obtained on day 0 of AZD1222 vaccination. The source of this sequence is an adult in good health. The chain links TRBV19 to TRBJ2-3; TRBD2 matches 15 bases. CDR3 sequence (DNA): TGTGCCAGTACCCGGACTAGCGGGGGGGCAGATACGCAGTATTTT. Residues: CASTRTSGGADTQYF.